The 2 T cell receptor beta chains reported below all come from one sample, sequenced in a study of control samples from healthy donors and cancer patients. Repertoires were generated with immunoSEQ multiplex PCR, while TCRdb's copy carries only in-frame clones and drops some. The sample comprises 150,000 to 200,000 clones, about 90% of which are singletons, and about 2% rests with the top ten. Sequenced input: blood. Every receptor here comes from a woman between 40 and 50 years old in good health.

The CDR3 DNA reads TGTGCTAGTGGCCTACGTCCGAGGGCCGGTAGCTATTCACCCCTCCACTTT. Protein product: CASGLRPRAGSYSPLHF. The rearrangement links TRBV12-5 to TRBJ1-6; D remains unclear. The V gene's germline CDR1 is LGHNT and CDR2 FRNRAP. Trimming removed 6 bases at V and 8 bases at J, with 23 bases between. CDR3 length: 17 amino acids.

The CDR3 region has the DNA TGTGCCAGCAGCCAAGATTGGGCAGGGGCACCTGAAGCTTTCTTT. Protein product: CASSQDWAGAPEAFF. V usage is TRBV14 and J usage is TRBJ1-1; D may be TRBD1 (6 bases). V dropped 0 bases and J dropped 6 bases, with 14 bases sitting between them. Germline V gene data show CDR1 as SGHDN and CDR2 as FVKESK. The CDR3 runs 15 residues.